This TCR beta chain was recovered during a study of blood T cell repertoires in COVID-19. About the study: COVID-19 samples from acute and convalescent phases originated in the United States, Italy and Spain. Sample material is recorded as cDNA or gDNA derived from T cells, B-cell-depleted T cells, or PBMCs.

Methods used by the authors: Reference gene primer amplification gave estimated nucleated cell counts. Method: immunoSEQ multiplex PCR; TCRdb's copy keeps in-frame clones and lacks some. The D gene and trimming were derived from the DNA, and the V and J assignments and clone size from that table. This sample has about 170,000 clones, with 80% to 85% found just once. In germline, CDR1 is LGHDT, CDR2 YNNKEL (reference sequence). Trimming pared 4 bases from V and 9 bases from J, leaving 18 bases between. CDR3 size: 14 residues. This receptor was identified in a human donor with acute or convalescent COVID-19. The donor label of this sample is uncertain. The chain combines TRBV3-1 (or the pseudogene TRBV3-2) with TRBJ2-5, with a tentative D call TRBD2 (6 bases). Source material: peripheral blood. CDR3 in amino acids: CASSPPQVPGAQYF. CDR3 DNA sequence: TGTGCCAGCAGCCCCCCCCAAGTGCCGGGGGCCCAGTACTTC.